One sample yielded the 31 T cell receptor beta chains listed below, sequenced in a study of T cells in Graves' hyperthyroidism and ophthalmopathy. Amplified TCR beta CDR3 regions came from RNA transcripts. The HTBI primer set served for first-round RT-PCR of the TCR CDR3. TCRdb processed the multiplex PCR reads anew with MiXCR; each CDR3 protein has one entry. Of over 700,000 distinct CDR3 sequences in the sample, roughly 40% were seen once. Input material: blood. These receptors originate from a man between 18 and 29 years old with Graves' hyperthyroidism.

This CDR3 is CASSPRGGMTETQYF. In DNA, the CDR3 is TGTGCCAGCAGCCCCCGCGGGGGGATGACGGAGACCCAGTACTTC. This rearrangement joins TRBV7-2 to TRBJ2-5, with TRBD2 matching 8 bases. Germline CDR1 and CDR2: SGHTA and FQGNSA. The CDR3 length is 15 residues. The V segment lost 5 bases and the J segment 5 bases; nucleotides outside the gene matches: 10.

This clonotype occurred many times. The chain links TRBV10-3 to TRBJ1-4; no clear D gene. There are 14 residues in the CDR3. Per germline, CDR1 ENHRY and CDR2 SYGVKD. Trimming stripped 2 bases from V and 0 bases from J, with 4 bases between. The DNA for the CDR3 is TGTGCCATCAGTGAGGTTGCAACTAATGAAAAACTGTTTTTT. Amino acid sequence: CAISEVATNEKLFF.

The chain is built from TRBV25-1 and TRBJ1-4; no clear D gene. With 5 bases removed from V and 0 bases from J, the gap between germline ends came to 10 bases. Per the germline V gene, CDR1 is MGHDK and CDR2 is SYGVNS. This CDR3 is built from 15 residues. CDR3 DNA sequence: TGTGCCAGCAGTTTACAACAGACAACTAATGAAAAACTGTTTTTT. It translates to CASSLQQTTNEKLFF.

This clonotype appeared a few times. The J gene is TRBJ1-3, the V gene TRBV4-1; the D gene is possibly TRBD1 (5 bases). Germline CDR1 is MGHRA and CDR2 is YSYEKL. The length of the CDR3 is 16 residues. Between the trimmed V and J ends, which lost 1 base and 3 bases, there was a span of 13 bases. The CDR3 region has the DNA TGCGCCAGCAGCCAAGGATGGGGCTTAGGTGGAAACACCATATATTTT. The encoded protein is CASSQGWGLGGNTIYF.

The chain employs TRBV7-7 and TRBJ1-1; D unresolved. V lost 8 bases to trimming and J lost 1 base, with 17 bases between them. CDR1 SSHAT and CDR2 FNYEAQ come from the germline V gene (reference sequence). This CDR3 has 15 residues. CDR3 bases: TGTGCCAGCTCACTCTACCCAGACAAGAACACTGAAGCTTTCTTT. Translating gives CASSLYPDKNTEAFF.

In this sample, this clonotype turned up a few times. A junction boundary mismatches the germline segment, possibly from a read error. The rearrangement uses TRBV7-9 and TRBJ1-6; D gene uncertain. CDR3 length: 11 residues. CDR1 and CDR2 (germline): SEHNR, FQNEAQ (reference sequence). The CDR3 bases are TGTGCCAGCAGCTTAGCCGGGCCCCAAGACTTT. Its protein is CASSLAGPQDF.

This clonotype was observed a single time. The CDR3 DNA reads as TGCAGCCCTAACTCTGGAAACACCATATATTTT. Its translation is CSPNSGNTIYF. The gene calls are TRBV29-1 and TRBJ1-3; D uncertain. Germline V gene lookup returns CDR1 SQVTM and CDR2 ANQGSEA. The ends were cut back, 8 bases at V and 0 bases at J, with 5 bases in the middle. The CDR3 runs 11 residues. The complete variable domain, with remaining parts taken from reference TRBV29-1 and TRBJ1-3, reads SAVISQKPSRDICQRGTSLTIQCQVDSQVTMMFWYRQQPGQSLTLIATANQGSEATYESGFVIDKFPISRPNLTFSTLTVSNMSPEDSSIYLCSPNSGNTIYFGEGSWLTVV.

The CDR3 bases are TGTGCCAGCAGCCTACAGGGATCCGGAAAACTGTTTTTT. Translating gives CASSLQGSGKLFF. This chain connects TRBV7-6 to TRBJ1-4; D perhaps matches TRBD1 (6 bases). Trimming stripped 5 bases from V and 10 bases from J, with 14 bases between. CDR3 size: 13 residues. CDR1 and CDR2 (germline): SGHVS, FNYEAQ.

The chain carries TRBV6-5 and TRBJ2-7, with TRBD1 matching over 7 bases. The CDR3 covers 15 residues. The trim removed 4 bases at V and 5 bases at J, leaving 11 bases unmatched. In germline, CDR1 is MNHEY, CDR2 SVGAGI. The CDR3 DNA reads as TGTGCCAGCAGTTCCCCCCGACAGGGTACCCACGAGCAGTACTTC. It codes for CASSSPRQGTHEQYF.

This clonotype is a singleton in its sample. The V and J genes are TRBV7-8 and TRBJ1-4; no clear D. Trimming took 8 bases from V and 8 from J, leaving 15 bases between them. The CDR3 consists of 13 residues. Germline V gene sequence: CDR1 SGHVS, CDR2 FQNEAQ. The CDR3 protein is CASSPGIGEKLFF. As DNA, the CDR3 is TGTGCCAGCTCACCAGGTATTGGAGAAAAACTGTTTTTT. The full variable domain, completed using reference TRBV7-8 and TRBJ1-4, is GAGVSQSPRYKVAKRGQDVALRCDPISGHVSLFWYQQALGQGPEFLTYFQNEAQLDKSGLPSDRFFAERPEGSVSTLKIQRTQQEDSAVYLCASSPGIGEKLFFGSGTQLSVL.

This clonotype was detected ten times or more. V and J are TRBV2 and TRBJ1-2; D perhaps matches TRBD1 (5 bases). Between the trimmed V and J ends, which lost 6 bases and 2 bases, there was a span of 7 bases. Germline V CDR1 and CDR2: SNHLY, FYNNEI. The CDR3 is 12 residues long. In DNA, the CDR3 is TGTGCCAGCAGAGCAGGGAACTATGGCTACACCTTC. The encoded protein is CASRAGNYGYTF.

This clonotype came up many times. The rearrangement joins TRBV19 to TRBJ2-7; the D gene could be TRBD1 or TRBD2 (7 bases each). CDR1 and CDR2 from the germline V gene are LNHDA and SQIVND (reference sequence). CDR3 length equals 15 residues. V was clipped by 6 bases and J by 4 bases, with 19 bases between them. CDR3 nucleotide sequence: TGTGCCAGTAGCCCAGGGGGGGCGGCGACTTACGAGCAGTACTTC. As protein: CASSPGGAATYEQYF.

This clonotype has more than one count but fewer than ten. The chain uses TRBV20-1 and TRBJ1-3; D is undetermined. This CDR3 has 16 amino acids. Germline V CDR1 and CDR2: DFQATT, SNEGSKA (reference sequence). V was pared by 6 bases and J by 0 bases, with 18 bases between. The CDR3 is CSAPHAMVNSGNTIYF. For the CDR3, the DNA is TGCAGTGCCCCCCACGCAATGGTCAACTCTGGAAACACCATATATTTT.

V and J are TRBV7-2 and TRBJ1-1; maybe TRBD1 (6 bases). The CDR3 spans 15 residues. V was shortened by 2 bases and J by 1 base, with 11 bases between the two germline ends. The germline V gene has CDR1 SGHTA and CDR2 FQGNSA. This CDR3 reads CASSLWGRGNTEAFF. DNA of the CDR3: TGTGCCAGCAGCTTATGGGGCAGGGGGAACACTGAAGCTTTCTTT.

The chain combines TRBV7-2 with TRBJ1-1, with 10 bases lining up with TRBD1. The CDR3 has 15 amino acids. V shed 5 bases, J shed 3 bases, and the junction held 6 bases outside the gene matches. Germline V gene data show CDR1 as SGHTA and CDR2 as FQGNSA. The CDR3 loop is CASSVRTGGYTEAFF. In DNA, the CDR3 is TGTGCCAGCAGCGTCAGGACAGGGGGGTACACTGAAGCTTTCTTT. Variable domain in full (rest from reference TRBV7-2 and TRBJ1-1): GAGVSQSPSNKVTEKGKDVELRCDPISGHTALYWYRQSLGQGLEFLIYFQGNSAPDKSGLPSDRFSAERTGGSVSTLTIQRTQQEDSAVYLCASSVRTGGYTEAFFGQGTRLTVV.

There are a few counts of this clonotype. The rearrangement joins TRBV5-6 to TRBJ1-6; possibly TRBD1 for D (5 bases). The CDR3 is made up of 14 amino acids. CDR1 is SGHDT and CDR2 is YYEEEE in the germline V gene. V was shortened by 9 bases and J by 5 bases, with 15 bases between the two germline ends. The CDR3 nucleotides read TGTGCCACGGGAAGAGGACAAAATAATTCACCCCTCCACTTT. Protein sequence: CATGRGQNNSPLHF.

The chain joins TRBV5-6 to TRBJ2-7; D is perhaps TRBD1 (6 bases). With 3 bases removed from V and 6 bases from J, the gap between germline ends came to 19 bases. Germline V lookup: CDR1 SGHDT, CDR2 YYEEEE. The CDR3 contains 15 residues. This CDR3 reads CASSSLDRFSGEQYF. CDR3 DNA sequence: TGTGCCAGCAGCTCTCTCGACAGGTTCAGTGGCGAGCAGTACTTC. The whole variable domain, filled in from reference TRBV5-6 and TRBJ2-7, reads DAGVTQSPTHLIKTRGQQVTLRCSPKSGHDTVSWYQQALGQGPQFIFQYYEEEERQRGNFPDRFSGHQFPNYSSELNVNALLLGDSALYLCASSSLDRFSGEQYFGPGTRLTVT.

The V call is TRBV25-1, the J call TRBJ1-5, with TRBD1 identical over 7 bases. The CDR3 spans 20 residues. Germline V gene data show CDR1 as MGHDK and CDR2 as SYGVNS. The junction had 20 bases not matched to a gene; V was cut back by 6 bases and J by 0 bases. This chain's CDR3 is CASSFGPRQGSPYSNQPQHF. The CDR3 bases are TGTGCCAGCAGCTTCGGGCCTCGACAGGGAAGCCCTTATAGCAATCAGCCCCAGCATTTT.

This clonotype was picked up a small number of times. This sequence joins TRBV4-1 and TRBJ2-7; D is possibly TRBD2 (7 bases). V gave up 1 base and J gave up 4 bases, with 14 bases separating them. Germline loops: CDR1 MGHRA, CDR2 YSYEKL. The CDR3 has 15 amino acids. The CDR3, as DNA: TGCGCCAGCAGCCAAGGTCTCGGGGGGCGGTACGAGCAGTACTTC. Protein sequence: CASSQGLGGRYEQYF.

This clonotype was seen repeatedly, ten times or more. This chain links TRBV14 with TRBJ1-2, with D unclear. Trimming pared 0 bases from V and 3 bases from J, leaving 8 bases between. CDR3 size: 14 residues. CDR1 is SGHDN and CDR2 is FVKESK in the germline V gene. The DNA of the CDR3 is TGTGCCAGCAGCCAAGAACGGAATTACTATGGCTACACCTTC. Its protein is CASSQERNYYGYTF.

The chain is built from TRBV6-5 and TRBJ1-4; 8 nucleotides match TRBD1. J was trimmed by 8 bases and V by 5 bases; bases with no gene match: 4. Looked up from germline, CDR1 is MNHEY and CDR2 is SVGAGI. CDR3 length: 13 amino acids. The CDR3 DNA sequence: TGTGCCAGCAGTGTACAGGGGGAAGAAAAACTGTTTTTT. Translating gives CASSVQGEEKLFF.

The chain is built from TRBV9 and TRBJ2-7, with D possibly TRBD2 on 5 matching bases. Germline CDR1 is SGDLS and CDR2 is YYNGEE. Trimming cost V 9 bases and J 5 bases, with 18 bases left between them. This CDR3 is 13 amino acids long. CDR3 in amino acids: CAILNPGGHEQYF. The CDR3 region has the DNA TGTGCCATCCTTAACCCAGGAGGCCACGAGCAGTACTTC.

The chain joins TRBV5-4 to TRBJ1-2, with D possibly matching TRBD1 (6 bases). The CDR3 is 12 residues long. V lost 3 bases and J 8 bases, leaving 11 bases between the germline ends. CDR1 is SGHNT, CDR2 YYREEE, per germline (reference sequence). CDR3 sequence (DNA): TGTGCCAGCAGCTGGGACACCAGCGGCTACACCTTC. It codes for CASSWDTSGYTF.

This clonotype was picked up many times. The gene calls are TRBV20-1 and TRBJ2-5, with D tentatively TRBD1 (5 bases). Trimming took 6 bases from V and 2 from J, leaving 16 bases between them. Germline-derived CDR1 and CDR2 are DFQATT and SNEGSKA (reference sequence). The CDR3 extends over 14 amino acids. CDR3: CSAGPGIGQETQYF. The CDR3 bases are TGCAGTGCAGGCCCAGGGATAGGGCAAGAGACCCAGTACTTC.

This clonotype showed up many times. The chain uses TRBV10-3 and TRBJ1-5; D unclear. Germline lookup yields CDR1 ENHRY and CDR2 SYGVKD. Trimming removed 3 bases at V and 4 bases at J, with 10 bases between. CDR3 length equals 14 residues. This CDR3 is CAISDVQQNQPQHF. The CDR3 nucleotides are TGTGCCATCAGTGATGTACAACAAAATCAGCCCCAGCATTTT.

J is TRBJ1-4 and V is TRBV24-1; possible D gene TRBD1, 6 bases. The CDR3 runs 14 residues. Germline CDR1 reads KGHDR; CDR2 reads SFDVKD. The V and J ends lost 6 bases and 7 bases respectively, with 14 bases between them. CDR3 sequence reads: CATSKGTGTEKLFF. Written as DNA, the CDR3 is TGTGCCACCAGTAAGGGAACAGGGACTGAAAAACTGTTTTTT.

The V and J genes are TRBV12-3 or TRBV12-4 and TRBJ1-6; possible D gene TRBD1, 5 bases. Trimming removed 5 bases from V and 9 bases from J, with 17 bases in between. The CDR3 totals 15 residues. As DNA, the CDR3 is TGTGCCAGCAGTGAACAGGTCGGCAATCGTTCACCCCTCCACTTT. It encodes CASSEQVGNRSPLHF.

This clonotype was detected many times. The chain recombines TRBV19 with TRBJ2-7; D call uncertain. Between the trimmed V and J ends, which lost 6 bases and 0 bases, there was a span of 9 bases. The length of the CDR3 is 13 residues. The germline gives CDR1 LNHDA, CDR2 SQIVND (reference sequence). CDR3 in DNA: TGTGCCAGTAGCTCCACTCACTCCTACGAGCAGTACTTC. Its translation is CASSSTHSYEQYF.

This clonotype was seen many times. The chain recombines TRBV19 with TRBJ1-1, with D possibly TRBD1 on 5 matching bases. Germline-derived CDR1 and CDR2 are LNHDA and SQIVND (reference sequence). V lost 7 bases and J lost 0, with 9 bases in between. The CDR3 has 13 residues. CDR3 sequence reads: CASTRGMNTEAFF. In DNA, the CDR3 is TGTGCCAGTACACGGGGCATGAACACTGAAGCTTTCTTT.

The V and J genes are TRBV11-1 and TRBJ1-2, with D possibly TRBD1 on 6 matching bases. There are 14 residues in the CDR3. Germline V gene lookup returns CDR1 SGHAT and CDR2 FQDESV (reference sequence). The V gene lost 8 bases and the J gene lost 5 bases, with 18 bases spanning the gap. The CDR3 is CASVLGQSLYGYTF. CDR3 nucleotides: TGTGCCAGCGTTCTCGGACAGAGCCTTTATGGCTACACCTTC.

V and J are TRBV19 and TRBJ1-5; TRBD1 is a possible D gene (6 bases). Germline lookup yields CDR1 LNHDA and CDR2 SQIVND (reference sequence). The CDR3 length is 16 residues. V was cut by 8 bases and J by 4 bases, with 21 bases left in between. CDR3 sequence reads: CASLPEVRGGNQPQHF. The CDR3, as DNA: TGTGCCAGTTTACCTGAGGTCAGGGGCGGGAATCAGCCCCAGCATTTT.